One and the same sample provided the 13 T cell receptor beta chains below, sequenced in a study of blood T cell repertoires in COVID-19. Measured with immunoSEQ multiplex PCR; TCRdb has only the in-frame clones, and not every one. The profile shows approximately 270,000 clones, roughly 89% of them singletons. The source material was peripheral blood. The receptor set was obtained from a man aged 50 or older with acute or convalescent COVID-19.

J is TRBJ2-1 and V is TRBV27; 11 bases match TRBD2. Germline lookup yields CDR1 MNHEY and CDR2 SMNVEV (reference sequence). Trimming took 3 bases from V and 4 from J; bases not matched to a gene: 5. The CDR3 contains 16 residues. The CDR3 bases are TGTGCCAGCAGTTTGGCCCTAGCGGGGGGATACAATGAGCAGTTCTTC. This translates into CASSLALAGGYNEQFF.

V usage is TRBV2 and J usage is TRBJ1-1; D is uncertain. V was shortened by 1 base and J by 1 base, with 10 bases between the two germline ends. Germline CDR1 and CDR2: SNHLY and FYNNEI. The CDR3 consists of 15 residues. In DNA, the CDR3 is TGTGCCAGCAGTGAAGACCCAACTCCGAACACTGAAGCTTTCTTT. It yields the protein CASSEDPTPNTEAFF.

Comment on this clone: A much larger clone differs by one base, so this may be a read error. This chain joins TRBV9 and TRBJ1-6; possible D gene TRBD1, 6 bases. This CDR3 has 12 residues. The V gene lost 4 bases and the J gene lost 10 bases, with 9 bases spanning the gap. Germline V lookup: CDR1 SGDLS, CDR2 YYNGEE. The CDR3 coding sequence is TGTGCCAGCAGCTCAGGGGCCTCACCCCTCCACTTT. Amino acids: CASSSGASPLHF.

A word on this clone: One end of the junction varies from germline; a read error may be responsible. J is TRBJ1-2 and V is TRBV27, with a weak D call TRBD1 (6 bases). The length of the CDR3 is 15 residues. The germline gives CDR1 MNHEY, CDR2 SMNVEV (reference sequence). The CDR3 sequence is CASSPRFGGDYGYTF. DNA for the CDR3: TGTGCCAGCAGCCCCCGGTTTGGGGGCGACTACGGCTACACCTTC.

The chain employs TRBV4-2 and TRBJ2-1; no clear D gene. V was shortened by 1 base and J by 0 bases, with 10 bases between the two germline ends. The CDR3 extends over 16 amino acids. Germline CDR1 is LGHNA and CDR2 is YNFKEQ. For the CDR3, the DNA is TGTGCCAGCAGCCAAGCAGGCTCAAGCTCCTACAATGAGCAGTTCTTC. Its translation: CASSQAGSSSYNEQFF.

This chain connects TRBV5-1 to TRBJ2-7; the match to TRBD1 covers 11 bases. This CDR3 spans 16 amino acids. Looked up from germline, CDR1 is SGHRS and CDR2 is YFSETQ. The V gene end was trimmed by 0 bases and the J gene end by 2 bases; junction bases not matched to a gene: 4. CDR3 DNA sequence: TGCGCCAGCAGCTTGGAGGGACAGGGGGTCACCTACGAGCAGTACTTC. Translation gives CASSLEGQGVTYEQYF.

This chain joins TRBV3-1 (or the pseudogene TRBV3-2) and TRBJ1-2, with TRBD1 matching over 7 bases. Germline V CDR1 and CDR2: LGHDT, YNNKEL (reference sequence). V lost 2 bases to trimming and J lost 5 bases; unmatched junction nucleotides: 5. The CDR3 is made up of 14 amino acids. CDR3 sequence: CASSQPGQKYGYTF. The CDR3 region has the DNA TGTGCCAGCAGCCAACCGGGACAGAAGTATGGCTACACCTTC.

This CDR3 reads CASSVSGVVYNSPLHF. CDR3 sequence (DNA): TGCGCCAGCAGCGTATCAGGGGTTGTCTATAATTCACCCCTCCACTTT. J is TRBJ1-6 and V is TRBV5-1; the D gene is possibly TRBD1 (6 bases). Trimming pared 4 bases from V and 3 bases from J, leaving 14 bases between. The CDR3 sequence is 16 residues long. From germline, CDR1 is SGHRS and CDR2 YFSETQ.

The CDR3 sequence: CASRASQQYF. The CDR3 coding sequence is TGTGCCAGCAGAGCCTCACAGCAGTACTTC. V usage is TRBV2 and J usage is TRBJ2-7; D ambiguous. Germline assignment: CDR1 SNHLY and CDR2 FYNNEI. Trimming removed 6 bases from V and 8 bases from J, with 8 bases in between. The CDR3 is made up of 10 amino acids.

V is TRBV9 and J is TRBJ2-1; D remains unclear. The V end was cut by 0 bases, the J end by 4 bases, with 2 bases between. This CDR3 has 12 residues. From germline, CDR1 is SGDLS and CDR2 YYNGEE. The CDR3 DNA reads TGTGCCAGCAGCGTAGTATACAATGAGCAGTTCTTC. It codes for CASSVVYNEQFF.

V and J are TRBV2 and TRBJ2-3, with D possibly TRBD2 on 6 matching bases. The CDR3 loop spans 12 amino acids. Germline CDR1 is SNHLY and CDR2 is FYNNEI. The V end was cut by 6 bases, the J end by 6 bases, with 10 bases between. CDR3 residues: CASRDRGDTQYF. The CDR3 DNA reads TGTGCCAGCAGAGACCGGGGGGATACGCAGTATTTT. Full variable domain (remainder filled in from reference TRBV2 and TRBJ2-3): EPEVTQTPSHQVTQMGQEVILRCVPISNHLYFYWYRQILGQKVEFLVSFYNNEISEKSEIFDDQFSVERPDGSNFTLKIRSTKLEDSAMYFCASRDRGDTQYFGPGTRLTVL.

This clone occurred once. V gene TRBV3-1 (or the pseudogene TRBV3-2) combines with J gene TRBJ2-7; 9 bases align to TRBD1. V shed 0 bases and J 1 base; nucleotides not matched to a gene: 4. This CDR3 contains 16 residues. Germline CDR1 LGHDT, CDR2 YNNKEL (reference sequence). The CDR3 sequence is CASSQEATGGSYEQYF. For the CDR3, the DNA is TGTGCCAGCAGCCAAGAAGCGACAGGGGGATCCTACGAGCAGTACTTC.

The V and J genes are TRBV11-3 and TRBJ2-1, with 7 bases lining up with TRBD2. The CDR3 has 16 residues. V lost 5 bases to trimming and J lost 7 bases; unmatched junction nucleotides: 14. CDR1 SGHNT and CDR2 YENEEA come from the germline V gene. The CDR3 DNA is TGTGCCAGCAGCGCGCGCGCGGGGGATGGTGGGAATGAGCAGTTCTTC. It specifies CASSARAGDGGNEQFF.